This TCR beta chain is from a study of shared clonotypes between healthy human individuals. Study results and limitations: An effect of sequencing depth on clonotype sharing among donors was expected.

The CDR3 runs 18 residues. Germline trimming cut 0 bases from V and 0 bases from J; bases unmatched to any gene: 8. Germline CDR1 reads SGDLS; CDR2 reads YYNGEE. Method: immunoSEQ multiplex PCR; TCRdb's copy keeps in-frame clones and lacks some. This sample has about 610,000 clones, with approximately 97% found just once. Concerning this clone itself: What it binds is unknown.

Sequenced sample: naive CD4+ T cells sorted from blood. As for subset: CD45RA+ positively selected. This receptor was identified in a woman aged 30 to 39 in good health. The rearrangement uses TRBV9 and TRBJ1-1; 10 bases align to TRBD1. The CDR3 protein is CASSVVGQGVLLNTEAFF. The DNA of the CDR3 is TGTGCCAGCAGCGTAGTTGGACAGGGGGTATTATTGAACACTGAAGCTTTCTTT.